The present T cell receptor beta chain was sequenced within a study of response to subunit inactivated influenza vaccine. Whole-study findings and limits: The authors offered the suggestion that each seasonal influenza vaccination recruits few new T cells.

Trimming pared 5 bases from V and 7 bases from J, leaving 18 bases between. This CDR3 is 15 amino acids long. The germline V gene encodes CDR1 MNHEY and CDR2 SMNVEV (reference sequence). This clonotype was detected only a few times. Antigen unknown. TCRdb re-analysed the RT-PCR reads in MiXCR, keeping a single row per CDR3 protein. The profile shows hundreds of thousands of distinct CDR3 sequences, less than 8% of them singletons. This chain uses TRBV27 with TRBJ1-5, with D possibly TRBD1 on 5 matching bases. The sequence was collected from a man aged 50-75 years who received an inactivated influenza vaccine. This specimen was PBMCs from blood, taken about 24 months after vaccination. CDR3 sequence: CASSAGTALGQPQHF. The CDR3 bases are TGTGCCAGCAGTGCAGGGACCGCGCTTGGGCAGCCCCAGCATTTT.